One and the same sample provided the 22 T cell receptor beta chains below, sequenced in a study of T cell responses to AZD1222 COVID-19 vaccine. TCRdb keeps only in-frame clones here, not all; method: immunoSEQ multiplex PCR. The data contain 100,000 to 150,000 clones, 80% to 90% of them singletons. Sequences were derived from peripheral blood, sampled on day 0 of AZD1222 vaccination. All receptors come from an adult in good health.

The CDR3 loop is CASSLGSVNYGYTF. The CDR3 nucleotides read TGCGCCAGCAGCTTGGGGTCGGTTAACTATGGCTACACCTTC. This sequence joins TRBV5-1 and TRBJ1-2; D is uncertain. CDR3 length equals 14 residues. Germline assignment: CDR1 SGHRS and CDR2 YFSETQ. Trimming left V 0 bases short and J 1 base short, with 7 bases between.

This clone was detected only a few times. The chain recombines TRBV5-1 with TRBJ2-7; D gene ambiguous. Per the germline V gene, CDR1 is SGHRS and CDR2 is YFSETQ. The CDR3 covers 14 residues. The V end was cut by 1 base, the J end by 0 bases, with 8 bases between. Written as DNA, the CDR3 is TGCGCCAGCAGCTTGTTGGCGGACTCCTACGAGCAGTACTTC. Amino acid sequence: CASSLLADSYEQYF.

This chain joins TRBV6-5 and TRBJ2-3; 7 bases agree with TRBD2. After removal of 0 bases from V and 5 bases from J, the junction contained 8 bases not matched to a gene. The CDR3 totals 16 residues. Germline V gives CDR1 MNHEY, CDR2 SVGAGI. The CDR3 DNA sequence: TGTGCCAGCAGTTACTCCGGGGCGGGGGTCGGAGATACGCAGTATTTT. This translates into CASSYSGAGVGDTQYF.

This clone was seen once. In DNA form, the CDR3 reads TGTGCCACAGGACAGGGCGCCTCTGGCTACACCTTC. Its translation is CATGQGASGYTF. The rearrangement links TRBV6-6 to TRBJ1-2, with 8 nucleotides matching TRBD1. This CDR3 has 12 amino acids. V lost 10 bases and J lost 7; bases outside the gene matches: 8. Germline loops: CDR1 MNHNY, CDR2 SVGAGI (reference sequence).

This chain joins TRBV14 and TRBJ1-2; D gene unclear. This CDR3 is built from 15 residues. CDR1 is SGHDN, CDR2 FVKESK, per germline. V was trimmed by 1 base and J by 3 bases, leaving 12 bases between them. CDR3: CASSQGGGPYYGYTF. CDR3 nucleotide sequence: TGTGCCAGCAGCCAAGGTGGAGGGCCTTACTATGGCTACACCTTC.

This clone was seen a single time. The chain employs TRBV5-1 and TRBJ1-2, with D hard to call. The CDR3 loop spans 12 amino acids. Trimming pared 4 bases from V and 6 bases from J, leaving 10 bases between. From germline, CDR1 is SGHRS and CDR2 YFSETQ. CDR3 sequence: CASSPRFDGYTF. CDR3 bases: TGCGCCAGCAGCCCCCGGTTCGATGGCTACACCTTC.

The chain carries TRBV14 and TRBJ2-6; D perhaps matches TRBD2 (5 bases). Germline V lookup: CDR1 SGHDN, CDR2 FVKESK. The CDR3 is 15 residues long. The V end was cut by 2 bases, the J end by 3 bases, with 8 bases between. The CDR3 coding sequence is TGTGCCAGCAGCCAATTACTAGGTGGGGCCAACGTCCTGACTTTC. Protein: CASSQLLGGANVLTF.

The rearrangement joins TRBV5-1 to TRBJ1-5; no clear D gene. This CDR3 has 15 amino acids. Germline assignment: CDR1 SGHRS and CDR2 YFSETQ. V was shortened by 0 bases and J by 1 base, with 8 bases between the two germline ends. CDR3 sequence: CASSLEGLSNQPQHF. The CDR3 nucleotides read TGCGCCAGCAGCTTGGAAGGGTTGAGCAATCAGCCCCAGCATTTT.

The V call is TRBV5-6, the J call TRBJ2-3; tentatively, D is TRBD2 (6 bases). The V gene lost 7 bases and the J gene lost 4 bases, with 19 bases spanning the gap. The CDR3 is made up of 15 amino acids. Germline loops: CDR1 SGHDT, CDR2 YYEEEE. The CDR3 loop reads CASEGAGRRADTQYF. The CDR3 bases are TGTGCCAGCGAGGGAGCAGGGCGGAGGGCAGATACGCAGTATTTT.

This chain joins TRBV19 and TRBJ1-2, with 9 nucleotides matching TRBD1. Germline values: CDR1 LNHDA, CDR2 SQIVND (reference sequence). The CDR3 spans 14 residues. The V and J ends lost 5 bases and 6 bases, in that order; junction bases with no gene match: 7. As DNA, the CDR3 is TGTGCCAGTAGTGCCCGGGACAGGGTGGATGGCTACACCTTC. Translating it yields CASSARDRVDGYTF. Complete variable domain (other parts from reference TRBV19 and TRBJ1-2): DGGITQSPKYLFRKEGQNVTLSCEQNLNHDAMYWYRQDPGQGLRLIYYSQIVNDFQKGDIAEGYSVSREKKESFPLTVTSAQKNPTAFYLCASSARDRVDGYTFGSGTRLTVV.

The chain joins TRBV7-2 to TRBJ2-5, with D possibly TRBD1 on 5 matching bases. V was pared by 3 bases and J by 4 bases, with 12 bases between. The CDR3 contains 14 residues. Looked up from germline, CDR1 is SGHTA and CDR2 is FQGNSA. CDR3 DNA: TGTGCCAGCAGCTTCATCCCAGGGCTAGAGACCCAGTACTTC. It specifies CASSFIPGLETQYF.

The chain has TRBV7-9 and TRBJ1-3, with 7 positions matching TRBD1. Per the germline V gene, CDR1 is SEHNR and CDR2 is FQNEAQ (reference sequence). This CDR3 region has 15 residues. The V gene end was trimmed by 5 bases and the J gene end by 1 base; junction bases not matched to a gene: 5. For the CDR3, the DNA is TGTGCCAGCAGCCTATTACAGGGGTCTGGAAACACCATATATTTT. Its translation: CASSLLQGSGNTIYF. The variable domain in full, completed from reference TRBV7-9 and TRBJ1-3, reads DTGVSQNPRHKITKRGQNVTFRCDPISEHNRLYWYRQTLGQGPEFLTYFQNEAQLEKSRLLSDRFSAERPKGSFSTLEIQRTEQGDSAMYLCASSLLQGSGNTIYFGEGSWLTVV.

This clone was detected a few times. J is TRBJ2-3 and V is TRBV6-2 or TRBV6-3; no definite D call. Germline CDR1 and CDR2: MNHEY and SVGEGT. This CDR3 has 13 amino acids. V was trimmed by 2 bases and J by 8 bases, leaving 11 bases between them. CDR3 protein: CASSYVETATQYF. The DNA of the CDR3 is TGTGCCAGCAGTTACGTTGAGACTGCTACGCAGTATTTT.

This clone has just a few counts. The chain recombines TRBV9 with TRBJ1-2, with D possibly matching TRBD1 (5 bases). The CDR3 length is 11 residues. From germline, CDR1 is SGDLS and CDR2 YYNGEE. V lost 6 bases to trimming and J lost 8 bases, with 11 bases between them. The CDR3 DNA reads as TGTGCCAGCATTGGGGGGGAAGGCTACACCTTC. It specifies CASIGGEGYTF.

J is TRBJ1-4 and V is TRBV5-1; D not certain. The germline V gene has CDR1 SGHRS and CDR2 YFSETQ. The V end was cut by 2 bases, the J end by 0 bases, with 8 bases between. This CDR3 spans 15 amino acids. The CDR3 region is CASSFGTATNEKLFF. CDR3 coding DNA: TGCGCCAGCAGCTTTGGCACCGCAACTAATGAAAAACTGTTTTTT.

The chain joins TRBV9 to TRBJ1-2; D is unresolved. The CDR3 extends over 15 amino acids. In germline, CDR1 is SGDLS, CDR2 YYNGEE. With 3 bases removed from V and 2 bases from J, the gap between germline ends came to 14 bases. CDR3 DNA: TGTGCCAGCAGCGCAGAGGTGGGAAGCAACTATGGCTACACCTTC. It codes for CASSAEVGSNYGYTF.

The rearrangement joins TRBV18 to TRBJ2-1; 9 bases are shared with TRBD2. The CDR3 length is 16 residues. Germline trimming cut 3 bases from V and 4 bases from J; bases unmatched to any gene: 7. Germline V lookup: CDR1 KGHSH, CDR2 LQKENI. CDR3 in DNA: TGTGCCAGCTCACCCCCGACTAGCGGAACATACAATGAGCAGTTCTTC. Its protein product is CASSPPTSGTYNEQFF.

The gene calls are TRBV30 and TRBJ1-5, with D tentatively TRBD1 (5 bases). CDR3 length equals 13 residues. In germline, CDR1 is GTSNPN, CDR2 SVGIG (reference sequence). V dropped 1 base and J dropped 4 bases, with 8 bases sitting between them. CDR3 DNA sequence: TGTGCCTGGAGTGACAGGCAGAATCAGCCCCAGCATTTT. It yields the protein CAWSDRQNQPQHF.

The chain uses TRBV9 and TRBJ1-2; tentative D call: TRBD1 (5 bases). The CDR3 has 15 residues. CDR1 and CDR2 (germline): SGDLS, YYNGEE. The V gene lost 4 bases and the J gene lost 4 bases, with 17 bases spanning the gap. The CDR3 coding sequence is TGTGCCAGCAGCCCCGGGAGGACACCCATCTATGGCTACACCTTC. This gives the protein CASSPGRTPIYGYTF.

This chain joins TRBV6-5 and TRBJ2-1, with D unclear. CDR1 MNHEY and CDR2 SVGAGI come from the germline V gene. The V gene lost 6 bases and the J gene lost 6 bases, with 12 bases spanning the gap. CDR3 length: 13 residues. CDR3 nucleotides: TGTGCCAGCAGGGATAGACCGTCCAATGAGCAGTTCTTC. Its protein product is CASRDRPSNEQFF.

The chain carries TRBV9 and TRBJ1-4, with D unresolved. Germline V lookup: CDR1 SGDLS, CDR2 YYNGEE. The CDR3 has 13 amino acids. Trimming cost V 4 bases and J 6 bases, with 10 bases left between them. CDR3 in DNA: TGTGCCAGCAGCAGTGGGGTCTATGAAAAACTGTTTTTT. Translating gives CASSSGVYEKLFF.

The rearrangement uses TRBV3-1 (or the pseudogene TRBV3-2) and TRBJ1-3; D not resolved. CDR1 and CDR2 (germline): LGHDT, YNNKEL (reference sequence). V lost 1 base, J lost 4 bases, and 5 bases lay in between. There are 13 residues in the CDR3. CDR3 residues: CASSQVRGNTIYF. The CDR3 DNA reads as TGTGCCAGCAGCCAAGTCCGGGGAAACACCATATATTTT.